The rows below give T cell receptor beta chains drawn from one sample of a study of blood T cell repertoires in COVID-19. Assay: immunoSEQ multiplex PCR; the TCRdb copy retains only in-frame clones and omits some. The sample has approximately 180,000 clones; roughly 89% are singletons. The sequencing sample was made of PBMCs or T cells enriched from blood (not recorded which). The receptors originated from a woman aged 40 to 49 with acute COVID-19. CDR3s leave out the opening cysteine and the closing phenylalanine or tryptophan.

TRBV19	TRBJ2-6	ASSSDRAAGANVLT
TRBV5-8	TRBJ1-1	ASRLTGNTEAF
TRBV4-2	TRBJ2-1	ASSQDAQREHNEQF
TRBV2	TRBJ1-1	ASRGTGTGNTEAF
TRBV27	TRBJ1-5	ASSLTGVGNQPQH
TRBV6-4	TRBJ1-2	ASSDAEGTGGLEGYT
TRBV5-4	TRBJ2-5	ASSNILGGKETQY
TRBV5-8	TRBJ1-1	ASPATREGQTGIDTEAF
TRBV2	TRBJ1-5	ASCRDTGGTSNQPQH
TRBV4-2	TRBJ2-1	ASSQGSTGNEQF
TRBV27	TRBJ2-7	ASSFGGASYEQY
TRBV3-1/TRBV3-2	TRBJ2-2	ASSQGLRVAGELF
TRBV28	TRBJ2-7	ASSQGAHLY
TRBV6-5	TRBJ2-7	ASSTGQGGSYEQY
TRBV10-3	TRBJ1-5	AASQGSDNQPQH
TRBV4-1	TRBJ2-7	ASSQDGDRGLEEQY
TRBV9	TRBJ2-7	ASSASGRGSDEQY
TRBV11-3	TRBJ2-3	ASSLGEEGTDTQY
TRBV5-1	TRBJ1-6	ASSFYGQEANSPLH
TRBV7-2	TRBJ1-1	ASSLEDSGGTEAF
TRBV18	TRBJ1-1	ASQTGLTEAF
TRBV2	TRBJ2-3	ASSEAGLAGSSDTQY
TRBV19	TRBJ1-1	ASTRENTEAF
TRBV15	TRBJ2-3	ATSRDPGADTQY
TRBV12-3/TRBV12-4	TRBJ1-4	ASSTGVNEKLF
TRBV9	TRBJ2-2	ASSADTNTGELF
TRBV4-1	TRBJ2-1	ASSLSTSGRRHEQF
TRBV4-2	TRBJ1-1	ASSQTSLMNTEAF
TRBV4-1	TRBJ1-1	ASSQDPGETSEAF
TRBV11-2	TRBJ2-3	ASSLKARSGSDTQY
TRBV11-3	TRBJ2-1	ASSVGVSNEQF
TRBV18	TRBJ2-5	ASSPRARQETQY
TRBV27	TRBJ2-7	ASSLSSSFSYEQY
TRBV9	TRBJ2-1	ASSFSAGGADEQF
TRBV7-6	TRBJ2-5	ASSLTTNRGGYQETQY